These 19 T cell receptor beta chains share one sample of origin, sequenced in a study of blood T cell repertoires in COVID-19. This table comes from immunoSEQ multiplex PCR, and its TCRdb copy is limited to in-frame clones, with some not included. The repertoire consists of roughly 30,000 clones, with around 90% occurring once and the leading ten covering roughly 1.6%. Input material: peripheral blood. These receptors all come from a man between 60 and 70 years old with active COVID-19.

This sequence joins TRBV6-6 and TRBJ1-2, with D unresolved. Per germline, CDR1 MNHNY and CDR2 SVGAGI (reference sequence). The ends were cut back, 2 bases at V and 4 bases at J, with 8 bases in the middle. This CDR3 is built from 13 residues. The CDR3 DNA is TGTGCCAGCAGTTACCCAGTCCTCTATGGCTACACCTTC. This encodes CASSYPVLYGYTF.

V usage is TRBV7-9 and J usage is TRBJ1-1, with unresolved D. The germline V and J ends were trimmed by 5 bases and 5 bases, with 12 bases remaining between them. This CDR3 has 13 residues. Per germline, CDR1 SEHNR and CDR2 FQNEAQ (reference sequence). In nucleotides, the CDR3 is TGTGCCAGCAGCAAAGAGGGAGGGACTGAAGCTTTCTTT. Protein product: CASSKEGGTEAFF.

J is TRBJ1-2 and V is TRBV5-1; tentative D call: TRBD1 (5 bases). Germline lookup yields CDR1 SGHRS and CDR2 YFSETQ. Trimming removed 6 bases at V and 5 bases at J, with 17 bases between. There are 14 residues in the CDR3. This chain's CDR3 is CASKPPGGSYGYTF. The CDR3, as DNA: TGCGCCAGCAAGCCACCGGGGGGAAGTTATGGCTACACCTTC.

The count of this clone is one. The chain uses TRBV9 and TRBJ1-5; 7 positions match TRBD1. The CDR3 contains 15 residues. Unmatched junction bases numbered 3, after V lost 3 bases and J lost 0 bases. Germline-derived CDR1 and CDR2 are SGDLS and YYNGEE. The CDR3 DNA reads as TGTGCCAGCAGCGGGGACAGCTATAGCAATCAGCCCCAGCATTTT. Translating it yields CASSGDSYSNQPQHF.

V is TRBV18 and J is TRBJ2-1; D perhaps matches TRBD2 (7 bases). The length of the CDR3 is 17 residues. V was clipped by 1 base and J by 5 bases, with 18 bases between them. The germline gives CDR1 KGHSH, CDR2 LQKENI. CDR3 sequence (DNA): TGTGCCAGCTCACCACGGGTCGGCGGGGGCAGAGACAATGAGCAGTTCTTC. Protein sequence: CASSPRVGGGRDNEQFF.

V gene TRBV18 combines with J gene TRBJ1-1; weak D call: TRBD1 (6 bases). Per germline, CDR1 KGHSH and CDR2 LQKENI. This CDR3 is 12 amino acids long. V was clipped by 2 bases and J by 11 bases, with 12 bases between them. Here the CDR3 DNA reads TGTGCCAGCTCACCAGCGACAGGCCACGCTTTCTTT. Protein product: CASSPATGHAFF.

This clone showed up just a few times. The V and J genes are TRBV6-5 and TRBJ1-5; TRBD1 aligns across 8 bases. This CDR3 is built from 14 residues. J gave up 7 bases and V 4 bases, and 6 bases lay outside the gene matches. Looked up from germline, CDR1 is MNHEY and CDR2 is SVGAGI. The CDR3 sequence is CASSLTGVGQPQHF. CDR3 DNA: TGTGCCAGCAGTTTGACAGGGGTTGGGCAGCCCCAGCATTTT.

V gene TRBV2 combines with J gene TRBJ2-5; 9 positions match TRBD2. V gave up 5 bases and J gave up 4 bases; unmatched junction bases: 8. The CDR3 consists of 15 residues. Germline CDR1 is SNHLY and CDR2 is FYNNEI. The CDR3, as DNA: TGTGCCAGCAGTCCCCTGGCGGGGGGGCCAGAGACCCAGTACTTC. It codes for CASSPLAGGPETQYF.

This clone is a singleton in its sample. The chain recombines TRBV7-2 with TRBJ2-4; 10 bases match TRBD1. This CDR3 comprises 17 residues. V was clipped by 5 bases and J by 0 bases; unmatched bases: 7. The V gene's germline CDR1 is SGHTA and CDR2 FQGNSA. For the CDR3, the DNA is TGTGCCAGCAGCGGGACAGGGGCGCTTCTAGCCAAAAACATTCAGTACTTC. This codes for CASSGTGALLAKNIQYF.

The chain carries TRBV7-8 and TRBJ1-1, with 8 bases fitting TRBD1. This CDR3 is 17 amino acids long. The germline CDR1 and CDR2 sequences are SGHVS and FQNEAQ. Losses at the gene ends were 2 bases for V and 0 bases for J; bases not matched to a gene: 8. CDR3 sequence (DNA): TGTGCCAGCAGCTTAAGGGGACAGGCCGGCATGAACACTGAAGCTTTCTTT. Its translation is CASSLRGQAGMNTEAFF. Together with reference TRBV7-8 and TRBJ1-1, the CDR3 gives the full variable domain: GAGVSQSPRYKVAKRGQDVALRCDPISGHVSLFWYQQALGQGPEFLTYFQNEAQLDKSGLPSDRFFAERPEGSVSTLKIQRTQQEDSAVYLCASSLRGQAGMNTEAFFGQGTRLTVV.

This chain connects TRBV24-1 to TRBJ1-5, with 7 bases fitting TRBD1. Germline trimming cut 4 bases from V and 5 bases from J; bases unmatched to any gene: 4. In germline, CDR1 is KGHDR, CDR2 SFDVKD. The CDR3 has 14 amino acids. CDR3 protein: CATSDPGQYQPQHF. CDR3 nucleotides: TGTGCCACCAGTGACCCGGGACAGTATCAGCCCCAGCATTTT.

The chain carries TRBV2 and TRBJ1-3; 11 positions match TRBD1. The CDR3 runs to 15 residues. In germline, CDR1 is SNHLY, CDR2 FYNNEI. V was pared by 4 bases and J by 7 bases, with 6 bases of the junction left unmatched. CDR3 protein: CASSGGDRGFNTIYF. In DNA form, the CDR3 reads TGTGCCAGCAGTGGAGGGGACAGGGGGTTCAACACCATATATTTT.

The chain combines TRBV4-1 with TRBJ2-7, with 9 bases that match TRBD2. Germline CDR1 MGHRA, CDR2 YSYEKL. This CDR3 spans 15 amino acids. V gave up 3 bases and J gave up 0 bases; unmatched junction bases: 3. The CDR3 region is CASSQLAGASYEQYF. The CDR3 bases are TGCGCCAGCAGCCAGTTAGCGGGGGCCTCCTACGAGCAGTACTTC.

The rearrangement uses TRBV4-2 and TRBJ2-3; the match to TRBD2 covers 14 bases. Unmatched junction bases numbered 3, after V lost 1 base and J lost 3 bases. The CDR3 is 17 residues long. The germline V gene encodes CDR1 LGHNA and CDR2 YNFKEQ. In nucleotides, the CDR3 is TGTGCCAGCAGCCAAGGAGGGACTAGCGGGGGAACAGATACGCAGTATTTT. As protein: CASSQGGTSGGTDTQYF.

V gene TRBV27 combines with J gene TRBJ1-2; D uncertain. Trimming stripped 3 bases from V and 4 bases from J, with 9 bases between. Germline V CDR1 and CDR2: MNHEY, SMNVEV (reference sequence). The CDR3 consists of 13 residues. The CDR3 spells CASSFSEGYGYTF. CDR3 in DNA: TGTGCCAGCAGTTTTTCGGAGGGCTATGGCTACACCTTC.

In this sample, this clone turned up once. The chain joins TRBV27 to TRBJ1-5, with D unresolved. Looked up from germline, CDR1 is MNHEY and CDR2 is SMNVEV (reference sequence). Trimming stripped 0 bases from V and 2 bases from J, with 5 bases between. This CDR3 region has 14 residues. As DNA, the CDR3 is TGTGCCAGCAGTTTATCGTTCGGCAATCAGCCCCAGCATTTT. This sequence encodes CASSLSFGNQPQHF.

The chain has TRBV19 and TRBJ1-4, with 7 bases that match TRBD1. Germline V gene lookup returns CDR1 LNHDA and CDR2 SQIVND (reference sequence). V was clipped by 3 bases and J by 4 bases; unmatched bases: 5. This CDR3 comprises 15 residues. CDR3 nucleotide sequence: TGTGCCAGTAGTATGGGGACAGCCTATAATGAAAAACTGTTTTTT. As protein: CASSMGTAYNEKLFF.

This chain's CDR3 is CASRTGGAGKALHF. CDR3 nucleotides: TGTGCCAGTAGGACAGGGGGCGCCGGAAAAGCCCTCCACTTT. The chain combines TRBV19 with TRBJ1-6, with 10 bases lining up with TRBD1. This CDR3 has 14 amino acids. From germline, CDR1 is LNHDA and CDR2 SQIVND (reference sequence). V was pared by 6 bases and J by 14 bases, with 10 bases of the junction left unmatched.

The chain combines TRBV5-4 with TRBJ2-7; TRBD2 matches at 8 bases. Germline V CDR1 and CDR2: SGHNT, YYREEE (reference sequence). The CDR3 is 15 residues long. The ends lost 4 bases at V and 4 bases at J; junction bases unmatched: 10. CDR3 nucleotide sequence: TGTGCCAGCAGCCCGGGACTATCGGGGGGGTACGAGCAGTACTTC. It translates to CASSPGLSGGYEQYF.